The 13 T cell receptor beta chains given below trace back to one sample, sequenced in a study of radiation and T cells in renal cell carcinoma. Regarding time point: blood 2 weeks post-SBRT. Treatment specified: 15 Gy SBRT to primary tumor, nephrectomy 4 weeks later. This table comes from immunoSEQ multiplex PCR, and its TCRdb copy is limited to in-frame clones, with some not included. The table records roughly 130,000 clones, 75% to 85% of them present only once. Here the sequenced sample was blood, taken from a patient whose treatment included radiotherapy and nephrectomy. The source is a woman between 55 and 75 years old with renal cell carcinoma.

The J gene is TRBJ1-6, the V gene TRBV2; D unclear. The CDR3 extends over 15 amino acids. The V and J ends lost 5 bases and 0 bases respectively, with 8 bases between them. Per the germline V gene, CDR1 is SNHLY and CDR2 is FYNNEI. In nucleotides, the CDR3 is TGTGCCAGCAGTTGGACGGGCTCCTATAATTCACCCCTCCACTTT. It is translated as CASSWTGSYNSPLHF.

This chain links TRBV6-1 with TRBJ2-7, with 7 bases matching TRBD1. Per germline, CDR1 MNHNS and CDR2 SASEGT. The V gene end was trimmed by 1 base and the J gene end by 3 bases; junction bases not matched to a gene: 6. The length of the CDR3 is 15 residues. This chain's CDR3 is CASSEGQGDFYEQYF. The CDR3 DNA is TGTGCCAGCAGTGAAGGACAGGGAGACTTCTACGAGCAGTACTTC.

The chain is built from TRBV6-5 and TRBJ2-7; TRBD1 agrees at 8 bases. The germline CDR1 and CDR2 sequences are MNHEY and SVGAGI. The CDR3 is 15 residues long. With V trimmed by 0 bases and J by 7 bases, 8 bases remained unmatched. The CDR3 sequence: CASSYSTRTGREQYF. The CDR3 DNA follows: TGTGCCAGCAGTTACTCGACGAGGACAGGGAGGGAGCAGTACTTC.

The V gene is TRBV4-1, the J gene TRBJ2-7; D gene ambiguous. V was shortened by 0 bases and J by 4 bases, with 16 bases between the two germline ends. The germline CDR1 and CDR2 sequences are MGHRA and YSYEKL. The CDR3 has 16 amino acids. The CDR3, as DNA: TGCGCCAGCAGCCAAGATGGGTGGGCAGCTCCTTACGAGCAGTACTTC. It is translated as CASSQDGWAAPYEQYF.

The CDR3 here is CASSAQDRGRYYEQYF. Here the CDR3 DNA reads TGTGCCAGCAGTGCCCAAGACAGGGGGAGATACTACGAGCAGTACTTC. V usage is TRBV6-1 and J usage is TRBJ2-7, with TRBD1 identical over 9 bases. This CDR3 is 16 amino acids long. CDR1 is MNHNS and CDR2 is SASEGT in the germline V gene. The J segment lost 3 bases and the V segment lost 4 bases, leaving 10 bases of the junction unmatched.

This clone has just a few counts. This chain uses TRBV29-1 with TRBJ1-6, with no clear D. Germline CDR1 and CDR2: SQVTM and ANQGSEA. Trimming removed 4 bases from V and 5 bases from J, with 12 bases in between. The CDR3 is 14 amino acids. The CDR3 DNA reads TGCAGCGTTGCCCTAGGTGCCGATAATTCACCCCTCCACTTT. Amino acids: CSVALGADNSPLHF.

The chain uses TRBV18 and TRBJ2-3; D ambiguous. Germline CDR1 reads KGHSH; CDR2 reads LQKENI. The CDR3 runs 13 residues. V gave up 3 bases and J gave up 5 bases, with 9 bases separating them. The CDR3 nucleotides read TGTGCCAGCTCACCCGGTTTCGGAGATACGCAGTATTTT. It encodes CASSPGFGDTQYF.

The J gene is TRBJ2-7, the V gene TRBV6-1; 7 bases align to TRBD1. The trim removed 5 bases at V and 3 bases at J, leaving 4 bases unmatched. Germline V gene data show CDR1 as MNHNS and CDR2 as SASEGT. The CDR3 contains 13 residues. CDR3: CASSLGTVYEQYF. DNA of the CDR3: TGTGCCAGCAGTTTGGGGACAGTCTACGAGCAGTACTTC.

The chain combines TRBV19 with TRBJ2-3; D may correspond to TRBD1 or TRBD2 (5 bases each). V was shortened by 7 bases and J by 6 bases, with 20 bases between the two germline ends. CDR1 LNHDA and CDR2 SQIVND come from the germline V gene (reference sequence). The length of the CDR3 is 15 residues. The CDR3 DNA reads TGTGCCAGTAAGGGGAGTTGGGGTTCGATGGATACGCAGTATTTT. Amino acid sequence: CASKGSWGSMDTQYF.

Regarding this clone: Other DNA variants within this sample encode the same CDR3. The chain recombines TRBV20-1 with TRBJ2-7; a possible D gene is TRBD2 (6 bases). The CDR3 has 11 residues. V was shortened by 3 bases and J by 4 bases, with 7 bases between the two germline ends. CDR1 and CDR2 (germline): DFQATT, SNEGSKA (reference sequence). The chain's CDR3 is CSARGGYEQYF. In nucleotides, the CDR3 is TGCAGTGCTAGGGGGGGTTACGAGCAGTACTTC.

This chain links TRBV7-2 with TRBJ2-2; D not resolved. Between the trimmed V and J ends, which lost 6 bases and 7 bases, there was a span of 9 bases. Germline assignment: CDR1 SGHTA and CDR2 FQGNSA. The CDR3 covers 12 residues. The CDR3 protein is CASSQVFGELFF. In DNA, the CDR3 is TGTGCCAGCAGTCAGGTTTTCGGGGAGCTGTTTTTT.

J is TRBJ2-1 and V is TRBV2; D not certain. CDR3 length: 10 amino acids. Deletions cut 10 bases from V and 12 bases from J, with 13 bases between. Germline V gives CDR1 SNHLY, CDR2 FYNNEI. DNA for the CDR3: TGTGCCACCCCAAGGATAGGGCAGTTCTTC. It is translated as CATPRIGQFF.

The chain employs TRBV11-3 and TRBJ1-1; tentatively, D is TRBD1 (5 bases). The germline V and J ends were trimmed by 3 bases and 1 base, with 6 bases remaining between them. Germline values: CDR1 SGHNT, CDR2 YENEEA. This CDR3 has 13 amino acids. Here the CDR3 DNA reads TGTGCCAGCAGCTTCGGACAGAACACTGAAGCTTTCTTT. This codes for CASSFGQNTEAFF.